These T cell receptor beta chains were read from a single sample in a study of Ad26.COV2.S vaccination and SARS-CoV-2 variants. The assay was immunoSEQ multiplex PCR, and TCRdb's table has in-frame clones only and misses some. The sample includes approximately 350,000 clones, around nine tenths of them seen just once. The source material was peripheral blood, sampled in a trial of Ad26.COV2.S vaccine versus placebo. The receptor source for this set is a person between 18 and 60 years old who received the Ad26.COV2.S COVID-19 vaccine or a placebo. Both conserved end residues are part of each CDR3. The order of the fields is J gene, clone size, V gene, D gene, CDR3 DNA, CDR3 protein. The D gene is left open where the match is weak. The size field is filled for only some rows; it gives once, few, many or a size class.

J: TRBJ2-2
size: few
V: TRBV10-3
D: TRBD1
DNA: TGTGCCATCAGGGGACAGACCTCGAACACCGGGGAGCTGTTTTTT
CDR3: CAIRGQTSNTGELFF

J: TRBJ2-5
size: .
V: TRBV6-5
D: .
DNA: TGTGCCAGCAGGCTTGACAGCCTTCAAGAGACCCAGTACTTC
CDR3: CASRLDSLQETQYF

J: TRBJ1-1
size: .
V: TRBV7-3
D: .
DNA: TGTGCCAGCAGCCTCCAACAGGGTTTGAACACTGAAGCTTTCTTT
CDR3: CASSLQQGLNTEAFF

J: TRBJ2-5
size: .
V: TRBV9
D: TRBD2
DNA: TGTGCCAGCAGCGTAATGAGCGGGGGGCGAGAGACCCAGTACTTC
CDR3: CASSVMSGGRETQYF

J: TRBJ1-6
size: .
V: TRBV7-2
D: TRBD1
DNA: TGTGCCAGCAGCCCCGAGGGGGCGCGGAATTCACCCCTCCACTTT
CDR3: CASSPEGARNSPLHF

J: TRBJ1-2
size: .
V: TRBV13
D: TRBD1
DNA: TGTGCCGCAAACAGGGGAGAAGGGGGCTACACCTTC
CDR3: CAANRGEGGYTF

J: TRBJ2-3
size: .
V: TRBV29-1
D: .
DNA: TGCAGCGTTGTGACCTATACGCAGTATTTT
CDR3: CSVVTYTQYF

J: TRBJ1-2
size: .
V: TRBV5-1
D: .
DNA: TGCGCCAGCAGCTTGGAGACCCAATATGGCTACACCTTC
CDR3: CASSLETQYGYTF

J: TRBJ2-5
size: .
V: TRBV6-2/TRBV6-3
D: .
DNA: TGTGCCAGCAGTTACCGGGGACTTCAAGAGACCCAGTACTTC
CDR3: CASSYRGLQETQYF

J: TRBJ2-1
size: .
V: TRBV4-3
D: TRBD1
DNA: TGCGCCAGCAGCCAAAAGAGGGACAGCTTCTCCTACAATGAGCAGTTCTTC
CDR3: CASSQKRDSFSYNEQFF

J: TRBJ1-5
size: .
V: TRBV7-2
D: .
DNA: TGTGCCAGCAGCGTGATCGGGGGAAGCAATCAGCCCCAGCATTTT
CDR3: CASSVIGGSNQPQHF

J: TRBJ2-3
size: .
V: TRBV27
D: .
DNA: TGTGCCAGCAGTTTGGGGACAACTAGCACAGATACGCAGTATTTT
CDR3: CASSLGTTSTDTQYF

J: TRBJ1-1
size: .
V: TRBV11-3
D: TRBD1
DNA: TGTGCCAGCAGCAAGACAGGGACTGAAGCTTTCTTT
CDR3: CASSKTGTEAFF

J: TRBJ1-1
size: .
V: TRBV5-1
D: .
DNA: TGCGCCAGCAGCTTCGCCAGAGGCACTGAAGCTTTCTTT
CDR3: CASSFARGTEAFF

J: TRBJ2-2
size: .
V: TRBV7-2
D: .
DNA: TGTGCCAGCGGACTACCGAACACCGGGGAGCTGTTTTTT
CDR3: CASGLPNTGELFF

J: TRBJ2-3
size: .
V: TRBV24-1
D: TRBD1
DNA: TGTGCCACCAGTGACCTGGGACAGCCGGGTACGCAGTATTTT
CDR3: CATSDLGQPGTQYF

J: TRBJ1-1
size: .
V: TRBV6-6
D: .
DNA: TGTGCCAGCAGTTACCGAGATGGGGACACTGAAGCTTTCTTT
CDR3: CASSYRDGDTEAFF

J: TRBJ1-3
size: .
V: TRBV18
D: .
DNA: TGTGCCAGCTCACCACCGAGGCGATATGGAAACACCATATATTTT
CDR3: CASSPPRRYGNTIYF

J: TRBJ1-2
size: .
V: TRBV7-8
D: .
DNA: TGTGCCAGCAGCTTAAGACCCCGTGGGGGCTACACCTTC
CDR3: CASSLRPRGGYTF

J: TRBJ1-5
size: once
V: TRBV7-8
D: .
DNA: TGTGCCAGCAGCTTAGTGGGTGATCAGCCCCAGCATTTT
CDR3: CASSLVGDQPQHF

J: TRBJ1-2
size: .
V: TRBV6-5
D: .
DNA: TGTGCCAGCAGTTATGGGGAGTCCGATGGCTACACCTTC
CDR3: CASSYGESDGYTF

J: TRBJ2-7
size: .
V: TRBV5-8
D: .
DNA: TGTGCCAGCAGCGGGAATACCTACGAGCAGTACTTC
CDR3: CASSGNTYEQYF

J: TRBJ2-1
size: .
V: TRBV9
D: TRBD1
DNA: TGTGCCAGCAGCGCCGGGACAGGGGATCACAATGAGCAGTTCTTC
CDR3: CASSAGTGDHNEQFF

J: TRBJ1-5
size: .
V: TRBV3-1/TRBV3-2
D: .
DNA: TGTGCCAGCAGCCGAGAAAATCAGCCCCAGCATTTT
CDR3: CASSRENQPQHF

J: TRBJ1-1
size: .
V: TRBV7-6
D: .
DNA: TGTGCCAGCAGCTTAGCGCGGGGGGGCGGGTACACTGAAGCTTTCTTT
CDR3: CASSLARGGGYTEAFF

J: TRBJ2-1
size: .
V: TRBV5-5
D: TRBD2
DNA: TGTGCCAGCAGCTTAGGGACTACCTCCTACAATGAGCAGTTCTTC
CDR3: CASSLGTTSYNEQFF

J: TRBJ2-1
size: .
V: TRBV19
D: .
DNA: TGTGCCAGTAGTATTGGGAGCTCCTACAATGAGCAGTTCTTC
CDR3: CASSIGSSYNEQFF

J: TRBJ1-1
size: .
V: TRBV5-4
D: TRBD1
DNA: TGTGCCAGCAGCAAAAATACAGGGGTGAACACTGAAGCTTTCTTT
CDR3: CASSKNTGVNTEAFF

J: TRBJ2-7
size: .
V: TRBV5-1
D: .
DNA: TGCGCCAGCAGCCTACGACAGGCCTACGAGCAGTACTTC
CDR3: CASSLRQAYEQYF

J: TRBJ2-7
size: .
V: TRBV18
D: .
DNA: TGTGCCAGCTCACCACGTGGAACAGATCGACACGAGCAGTACTTC
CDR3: CASSPRGTDRHEQYF

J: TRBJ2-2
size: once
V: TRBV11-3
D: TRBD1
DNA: TGTGCCAGCAGCTTAGGGGACAGGGCCGGCGGGGAGCTGTTTTTT
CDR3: CASSLGDRAGGELFF

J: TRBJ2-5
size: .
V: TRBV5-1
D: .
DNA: TGCGCCAGCAGCTCAGGGTTCCAAGAGACCCAGTACTTC
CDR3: CASSSGFQETQYF

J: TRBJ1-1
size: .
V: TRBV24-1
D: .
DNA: TGTGCCACCAGTGATTTGACAGTGAACACTGAAGCTTTCTTT
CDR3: CATSDLTVNTEAFF